This TCR beta chain came from a study of human T cells and chemical hapten exposure. As for the study in general: A mostly female patient group had alopecia areata, totalis or universalis. General study results and limits: Compared to controls, expanded TCRs made significantly more large clusters of similar CDR3s. TCRs exceeding a frequency of 1 in 1000 stayed unchanged under DPC sensitization.

Per the original methods: Individual samples carried between roughly 23,224 and 690,600 TCRs, with some 100,000 as the median. MiXCR, run by TCRdb on the RACE reads, gives a single entry per CDR3 protein. TCRdb's processing, not the study's, gives the V and J calls here. The table lists approximately 260,000 distinct CDR3 sequences, approximately 7.5% of them singletons. As to this clonotype: Its specificity is not known.

The time point was: pre-sensitization, week 0. Treatment indicated: therapeutic diphenylcyclopropenone sensitization with weekly scalp DPC. This TCR was sampled from a man in his late teens or twenties with alopecia areata. Some clones in this sample may be carry-over from other donors' samples. The input for sequencing was whole blood, taken in connection with sensitization to the hapten diphenylcyclopropenone (DPC).

CDR3 sequence reads: CSVAQAAQETQYF. The CDR3 nucleotides read TGCAGCGTTGCGCAGGCAGCCCAAGAGACCCAGTACTTC. The genes are TRBV29-1 and TRBJ2-5; D is unclear. Germline V CDR1 and CDR2: SQVTM, ANQGSEA. The CDR3 consists of 13 residues. V shed 4 bases and J shed 1 base, with 10 bases lying between them. The full variable domain, with the rest looked up from reference TRBV29-1 and TRBJ2-5, is SAVISQKPSRDICQRGTSLTIQCQVDSQVTMMFWYRQQPGQSLTLIATANQGSEATYESGFVIDKFPISRPNLTFSTLTVSNMSPEDSSIYLCSVAQAAQETQYFGPGTRLLVL.